This TCR beta chain was documented in a study of shared clonotypes between healthy human individuals. Overall study: Each donor contributed plates that comprised three CD4 naive, three CD4 memory, two CD8 naive and one CD8 memory. Study conclusions and caveats: The small donor group covered limited genetic and exposure diversity.

With 5 bases removed from V and 9 bases from J, the gap between germline ends came to 13 bases. The CDR3 length is 12 residues. Germline lookup yields CDR1 SGHNT and CDR2 YENEEA. The table lists this clone with a few counts. Its antigen is undetermined. TCRdb's table, derived via immunoSEQ multiplex PCR, lists solely in-frame clones and lacks some. The table has about 1 million clones, around four fifths seen once. The J gene is TRBJ1-1, the V gene TRBV11-3, with D perhaps TRBD1 (6 bases). The sequence came from a man aged 18 to 30 in good health. Sequencing used memory CD4+ T cells sorted from blood. Subset described: CD45RA-negative fraction. The CDR3 nucleotides read TGTGCCAGCAGCCCAGGGGCCGGACAAGCTTTCTTT. This translates into CASSPGAGQAFF.